A selection of T cell receptor beta chains follows, all from one sample in a study of blood T cell repertoires in COVID-19. TCRdb's copy holds only in-frame clones and misses some; the assay was immunoSEQ multiplex PCR. Of fewer than 250,000 clones in the sample, under 90% are singletons; the top ten hold less than 20%. The sample comprised peripheral blood. All receptors come from a human donor in a cohort sampled during active COVID-19. Each CDR3 is given with its conserved first and last residue. A D gene is named only where the DNA matches it firmly. The size entry is marked missing in some rows and otherwise reads once, few, many or a size class.

TRBJ2-3	NA	TRBD1	TRBV6-5	CASSLNVGTGGQDF	TGTGCCAGCAGCCTGAACGTAGGGACAGGGGGACAGGATTTT
TRBJ2-2	NA	TRBD2	TRBV7-9	CASSLGTSDTGELFF	TGTGCCAGCAGCTTAGGGACTAGTGATACCGGGGAGCTGTTTTTT
TRBJ1-6	NA	NA	TRBV19	CASSIARGVGSSPLHF	TGTGCCAGTAGTATTGCCCGCGGGGTAGGCAGTTCACCCCTCCACTTT
TRBJ2-1	NA	NA	TRBV11-3	CATAVDPYNEQFF	TGTGCCACGGCGGTGGATCCCTACAATGAGCAGTTCTTC
TRBJ1-2	NA	NA	TRBV5-1	CASSLDRVRGYGYTF	TGCGCCAGCAGCTTGGATCGGGTACGCGGCTATGGCTACACCTTC
TRBJ2-5	NA	TRBD2	TRBV11-2	CASSMSGGQETQYF	TGTGCCAGCAGCATGAGCGGGGGTCAAGAGACCCAGTACTTC
TRBJ1-5	NA	TRBD1	TRBV5-1	CASSLTGGNQPQHF	TGCGCCAGCAGCTTGACAGGGGGCAATCAGCCCCAGCATTTT
TRBJ2-2	NA	NA	TRBV7-9	CASSIAAANTGELFF	TGTGCCAGCAGCATAGCGGCCGCGAACACCGGGGAGCTGTTTTTT
TRBJ1-5	NA	NA	TRBV21-1	CASHTGLRKGGNQPQHF	TGTGCCAGCCATACGGGTCTCCGGAAAGGGGGCAATCAGCCCCAGCATTTT
TRBJ2-1	NA	TRBD2	TRBV10-3	CAISVPTSGSFGEQFF	TGTGCCATCAGTGTCCCGACTAGCGGGAGTTTCGGTGAGCAGTTCTTC
TRBJ1-2	NA	TRBD1	TRBV5-1	CASSRWDSQDGYTF	TGCGCCAGCAGCAGGTGGGACAGCCAGGATGGCTACACCTTC
TRBJ1-2	once	NA	TRBV19	CASSIGGGYTF	TGTGCCAGTAGTATAGGAGGCGGCTACACCTTC
TRBJ2-5	few	TRBD2	TRBV3-1/TRBV3-2	CASKLAGGPETQYF	TGTGCCAGCAAATTAGCGGGGGGGCCGGAGACCCAGTACTTC
TRBJ2-1	NA	NA	TRBV27	CASSFSFYVGEQFF	TGTGCCAGCAGTTTTAGCTTCTACGTCGGTGAGCAGTTCTTC
TRBJ2-1	NA	TRBD1	TRBV28	CASSSGTALSWFF	TGTGCCAGCAGCTCTGGGACAGCACTCTCTTGGTTCTTC
TRBJ2-7	NA	TRBD1	TRBV24-1	CAPWTGEREQYF	TGTGCCCCTTGGACAGGGGAAAGGGAGCAGTACTTC
TRBJ1-6	NA	NA	TRBV10-3	CAISEYYNSPLHF	TGTGCCATCAGTGAATATTATAATTCACCCCTCCACTTT
TRBJ2-2	NA	NA	TRBV5-5	CASSLVFLGDTGELFF	TGTGCCAGCAGCTTGGTCTTTTTGGGAGACACCGGGGAGCTGTTTTTT
TRBJ2-3	once	NA	TRBV11-1	CASSSAGSPDTQYF	TGTGCCAGCAGCTCGGCGGGGAGCCCAGATACGCAGTATTTT
TRBJ2-3	NA	NA	TRBV24-1	CATSVQGTDTQYF	TGTGCCACCAGTGTGCAGGGAACAGATACGCAGTATTTT
TRBJ2-5	NA	TRBD1	TRBV4-1	CASSRNSGTGQDQYF	TGCGCCAGCAGCCGGAACTCCGGGACAGGCCAAGACCAGTACTTC
TRBJ2-1	NA	NA	TRBV9	CASSVLSATYNEQFF	TGTGCCAGCAGCGTACTTAGCGCGACCTACAATGAGCAGTTCTTC
TRBJ2-1	NA	TRBD2	TRBV3-1/TRBV3-2	CASSQAGRGAYNEQFF	TGTGCCAGCAGCCAAGCCGGACGGGGGGCCTACAATGAGCAGTTCTTC
TRBJ1-4	NA	NA	TRBV5-1	CASSFSGTNEKLFF	TGCGCCAGCAGCTTTAGCGGAACTAATGAAAAACTGTTTTTT
TRBJ2-1	NA	NA	TRBV7-9	CASSSPGTPYNEQFF	TGTGCCAGCAGCTCCCCCGGGACACCGTACAATGAGCAGTTCTTC
TRBJ1-2	once	NA	TRBV3-1/TRBV3-2	CASSRTASNGYTF	TGTGCCAGCAGCCGTACAGCATCCAATGGCTACACCTTC
TRBJ1-2	few	NA	TRBV15	CATSRDGNRASGYTF	TGTGCCACCAGCAGAGATGGGAACAGGGCTAGCGGCTACACCTTC
TRBJ2-5	once	NA	TRBV11-2	CASSPQETQYF	TGTGCCAGCAGCCCTCAAGAGACCCAGTACTTC
TRBJ2-6	NA	NA	TRBV6-1	CASSESNRPDSGANVLTF	TGTGCCAGCAGTGAATCGAACAGGCCAGACTCTGGGGCCAACGTCCTGACTTTC
TRBJ2-1	NA	NA	TRBV10-1	CASSGGGGYEQFF	TGCGCCAGCAGTGGCGGCGGGGGCTATGAGCAGTTCTTC
TRBJ1-1	NA	NA	TRBV5-5	CASIKSDTLMNTEAFF	TGTGCCAGCATCAAGAGTGACACCCTAATGAACACTGAAGCTTTCTTT
TRBJ1-4	NA	NA	TRBV2	CASSPIPGQLEKLFF	TGTGCCAGCAGTCCAATCCCTGGACAGCTGGAAAAACTGTTTTTT
TRBJ2-1	NA	NA	TRBV11-2	CASSLDLGRGYYNEQFF	TGTGCCAGCAGCTTAGATTTGGGCAGGGGCTACTACAATGAGCAGTTCTTC
TRBJ2-2	NA	TRBD1	TRBV7-8	CASHSGTGGTGELFF	TGTGCCAGCCACTCTGGAACAGGGGGCACCGGGGAGCTGTTTTTT
TRBJ1-5	NA	NA	TRBV15	CATSREGDGGQPQHF	TGTGCCACCAGCAGAGAAGGAGACGGTGGCCAGCCCCAGCATTTT
TRBJ2-3	NA	TRBD2	TRBV2	CASSSGTGTDTQYF	TGTGCCAGCAGTAGCGGGACGGGCACAGATACGCAGTATTTT
TRBJ2-5	NA	NA	TRBV4-1	CASSRTQGSQETQYF	TGCGCCAGCAGCCGTACCCAGGGTAGTCAAGAGACCCAGTACTTC
TRBJ1-2	NA	TRBD1	TRBV7-9	CASSFEGGLYGYTF	TGTGCCAGCAGCTTCGAAGGGGGCCTCTATGGCTACACCTTC
TRBJ1-2	once	TRBD1	TRBV18	CASSPPQGDGYTF	TGTGCCAGCTCACCCCCCCAGGGGGATGGCTACACCTTC
TRBJ1-6	few	NA	TRBV5-1	CASSLGQSNSPLHF	TGCGCCAGCAGCTTGGGACAGTCCAATTCACCCCTCCACTTT
TRBJ2-2	NA	NA	TRBV10-3	CAISEVSNTGELFF	TGTGCCATCAGTGAGGTCTCGAACACCGGGGAGCTGTTTTTT
TRBJ1-3	NA	NA	TRBV27	CASSPSYSGNTIYF	TGTGCCAGCAGCCCGTCGTACTCTGGAAACACCATATATTTT
TRBJ1-2	NA	NA	TRBV18	CASSLRQNYGYTF	TGTGCCAGCTCACTGCGACAGAACTATGGCTACACCTTC
TRBJ2-5	NA	NA	TRBV7-6	CASSFRSPGLNWQETQYF	TGTGCCAGCAGCTTTCGATCCCCCGGGTTGAACTGGCAAGAGACCCAGTACTTC
TRBJ1-3	NA	NA	TRBV10-3	CAISDAGGGNTIYF	TGTGCCATCAGTGATGCGGGAGGTGGAAACACCATATATTTT
TRBJ1-4	NA	NA	TRBV6-6	CASTQPGRENEKLFF	TGTGCCAGCACTCAACCGGGACGGGAGAATGAAAAACTGTTTTTT
TRBJ2-1	NA	NA	TRBV5-6	CASSLGPQNLLAMFF	TGTGCCAGCAGTCTTGGGCCCCAAAACCTCCTAGCGATGTTCTTC
TRBJ2-7	few	TRBD2	TRBV28	CAIQRLAHYEQYF	TGTGCCATCCAAAGACTAGCTCACTACGAGCAGTACTTC
TRBJ1-2	NA	TRBD1	TRBV5-6	CASSPQGSGYTF	TGTGCCAGCAGCCCACAGGGGTCTGGCTACACCTTC
TRBJ1-5	NA	TRBD1	TRBV7-6	CASSLQGQADNQPQHF	TGTGCCAGCAGCTTACAGGGACAGGCGGACAATCAGCCCCAGCATTTT
TRBJ1-1	once	TRBD1	TRBV5-1	CASSALQGQNTEAFF	TGCGCCAGCAGCGCACTACAGGGGCAGAACACTGAAGCTTTCTTT
TRBJ2-1	NA	NA	TRBV10-3	CAISESPEGTNYNEQFF	TGTGCCATCAGTGAGTCGCCCGAAGGGACAAATTACAATGAGCAGTTCTTC
TRBJ1-1	NA	NA	TRBV9	CASSGVTSLNTEAFF	TGTGCCAGCTCAGGGGTTACTAGTTTGAACACTGAAGCTTTCTTT
TRBJ1-3	NA	NA	TRBV19	CASSTTVVLTGNTIYF	TGTGCCAGTAGTACTACGGTGGTGCTTACTGGAAACACCATATATTTT
TRBJ2-2	NA	TRBD2	TRBV19	CASSIVAGVGLAGTGELFF	TGTGCCAGTAGTATAGTGGCAGGGGTCGGACTAGCGGGAACCGGGGAGCTGTTTTTT